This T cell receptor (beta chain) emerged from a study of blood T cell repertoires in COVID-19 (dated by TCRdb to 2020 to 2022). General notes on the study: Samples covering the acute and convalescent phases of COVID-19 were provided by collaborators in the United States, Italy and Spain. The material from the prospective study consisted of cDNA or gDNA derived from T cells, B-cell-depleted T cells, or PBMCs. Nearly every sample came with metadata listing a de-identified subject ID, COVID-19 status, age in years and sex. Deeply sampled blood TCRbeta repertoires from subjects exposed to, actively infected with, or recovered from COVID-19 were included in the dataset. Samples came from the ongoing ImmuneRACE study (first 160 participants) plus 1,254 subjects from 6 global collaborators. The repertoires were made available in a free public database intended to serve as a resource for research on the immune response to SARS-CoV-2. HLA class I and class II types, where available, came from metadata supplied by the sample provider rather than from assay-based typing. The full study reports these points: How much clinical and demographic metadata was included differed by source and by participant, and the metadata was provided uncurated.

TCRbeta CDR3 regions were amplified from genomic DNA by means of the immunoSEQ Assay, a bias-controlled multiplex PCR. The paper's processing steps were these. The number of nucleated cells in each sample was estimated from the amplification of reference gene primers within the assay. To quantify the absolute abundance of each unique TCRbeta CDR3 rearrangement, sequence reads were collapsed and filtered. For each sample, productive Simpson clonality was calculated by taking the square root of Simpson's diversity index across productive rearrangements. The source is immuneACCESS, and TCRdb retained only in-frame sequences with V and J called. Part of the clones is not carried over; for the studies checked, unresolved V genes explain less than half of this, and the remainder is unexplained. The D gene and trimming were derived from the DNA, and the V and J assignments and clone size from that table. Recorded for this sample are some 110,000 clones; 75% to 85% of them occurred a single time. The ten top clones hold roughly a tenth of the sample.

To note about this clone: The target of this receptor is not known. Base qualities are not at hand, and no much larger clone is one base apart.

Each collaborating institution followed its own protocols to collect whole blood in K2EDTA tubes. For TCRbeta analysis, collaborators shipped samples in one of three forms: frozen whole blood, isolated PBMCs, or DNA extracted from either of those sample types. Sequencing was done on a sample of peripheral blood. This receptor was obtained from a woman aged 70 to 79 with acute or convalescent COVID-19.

The nucleotide sequence reads as follows: TGTGCCGTGACAGGCCTTAGCTCTGGGGCCAACGTCCTGACTTTC. This translates into CAVTGLSSGANVLTF. The sequence is built from TRBV30 and TRBJ2-6, with TRBD1 as a weak D call on 6 bases. CDR1 GTSNPN and CDR2 SVGIG were looked up in the germline V gene (reference sequence). V gives up 8 bases and J gives up 0 bases, and the segment between their germline ends measures 14 bases. Reading from cysteine to phenylalanine, the CDR3 counts 15 amino acids. Only the CDR3 part of the read is kept: 45 bases, read in frame from the first base.